A single TCR beta chain is shown here with its context. This sample is drawn from a study of blood T cell repertoires in COVID-19. Study as a whole: COVID-19 samples collected from the United States, Italy and Spain covered acute and convalescent phases. T cells, B-cell-depleted T cells, or PBMCs supplied cDNA or gDNA.

As originally analysed: Estimation of nucleated cell counts was performed using reference gene primer amplification. The table came from immunoSEQ multiplex PCR; TCRdb's copy has only in-frame clones and leaves some out. The V and J calls and clone size come from that table; D and trimming were worked out from the DNA. The sample yields 65,000 to 80,000 clones, 84% seen once. The clonotype comes from a human donor in a cohort sampled during active COVID-19. Specimen: peripheral blood.

Written as DNA, the CDR3 is TGTGCCAGCAGTAGAACCCCGGGACTAGCGGGATCGTACACCGGGGAGCTGTTTTTT. Its translation is CASSRTPGLAGSYTGELFF. This rearrangement joins TRBV6-4 to TRBJ2-2; 13 bases fit TRBD2. V lost 5 bases to trimming and J lost 3 bases; unmatched junction nucleotides: 12. CDR3 length: 19 amino acids. The germline CDR1 and CDR2 sequences are MRHNA and SNTAGT.